A selection of T cell receptor beta chains follows, all from one sample in a study of control samples from healthy donors and cancer patients. Profiled with immunoSEQ multiplex PCR; TCRdb holds only in-frame clones, not every one. The table has 70,000 to 100,000 clones, about 88% seen once. The sequenced sample was blood. The receptors were gathered from a woman between 55 and 75 years old in good health. Each CDR3 is given without its conserved first and last residue. Fields, in order: J gene, V gene, CDR3 protein.

J gene: TRBJ1-1
V gene: TRBV18
CDR3 protein: ASSLTGGTNTEAF

J gene: TRBJ2-7
V gene: TRBV5-1
CDR3 protein: ASIPQPGSYEQY

J gene: TRBJ2-7
V gene: TRBV7-2
CDR3 protein: ASSLVRAGEGEQY

J gene: TRBJ1-2
V gene: TRBV27
CDR3 protein: ASSFSGSPNYGYT

J gene: TRBJ1-1
V gene: TRBV9
CDR3 protein: ASSVVSGSTEAF

J gene: TRBJ1-5
V gene: TRBV7-2
CDR3 protein: ASSLGGAGTDQPQH

J gene: TRBJ2-3
V gene: TRBV7-6
CDR3 protein: ASSLGQGDTQY

J gene: TRBJ2-5
V gene: TRBV7-2
CDR3 protein: ASSPSGSQETQY

J gene: TRBJ2-7
V gene: TRBV6-6
CDR3 protein: ASSARYEQY

J gene: TRBJ2-7
V gene: TRBV7-2
CDR3 protein: ASSFKTSGSFSYEQY

J gene: TRBJ2-7
V gene: TRBV6-5
CDR3 protein: ASSYSTGTIYEQY

J gene: TRBJ2-2
V gene: TRBV9
CDR3 protein: ASSVDRTSGGRWNTGELF

J gene: TRBJ1-5
V gene: TRBV19
CDR3 protein: ASSIPRTVSNQPQH

J gene: TRBJ1-6
V gene: TRBV3-1/TRBV3-2
CDR3 protein: ASSQRVGDSPLH

J gene: TRBJ1-1
V gene: TRBV11-3
CDR3 protein: ASSSLRWTGIKTEAF

J gene: TRBJ2-1
V gene: TRBV7-9
CDR3 protein: ASSLQTGVHNEQF

J gene: TRBJ1-5
V gene: TRBV28
CDR3 protein: ASGGGLLGVQPQH

J gene: TRBJ1-2
V gene: TRBV19
CDR3 protein: ASSISTGDYGYT

J gene: TRBJ2-3
V gene: TRBV27
CDR3 protein: ASSLYIAGGTDTQY

J gene: TRBJ2-7
V gene: TRBV28
CDR3 protein: ASRTGAGYEQY

J gene: TRBJ2-7
V gene: TRBV5-1
CDR3 protein: ASSSTPDRYEQY

J gene: TRBJ2-3
V gene: TRBV9
CDR3 protein: ASSVEASYRTDTQY

J gene: TRBJ2-6
V gene: TRBV2
CDR3 protein: ASSEFGTALSGANVLT

J gene: TRBJ1-3
V gene: TRBV3-1/TRBV3-2
CDR3 protein: ASSPSLGTYGNTIY

J gene: TRBJ2-3
V gene: TRBV28
CDR3 protein: ATATRRDRHTDTQY

J gene: TRBJ2-2
V gene: TRBV24-1
CDR3 protein: ATSEGTDTGELF

J gene: TRBJ2-2
V gene: TRBV28
CDR3 protein: ASSSLGGGRTGELF

J gene: TRBJ2-1
V gene: TRBV7-2
CDR3 protein: ASSLGPGIDNEQF